This T cell receptor beta chain was recorded in a study of Tregs in tolerant kidney transplant recipients. Produced via immunoSEQ multiplex PCR; TCRdb's table is partial and in-frame only. The sample gives tens of thousands of clones, about 83% of which show up once; roughly 4.5% is in the top ten. The receptor was derived from a human donor in good health. The sample taken for sequencing was CD4+ T cells from blood.

The CDR3 spells CASRPTGNYGYTF. CDR3 nucleotide sequence: TGCGCCAGCCGACCAACAGGGAACTATGGCTACACCTTC. The V and J genes are TRBV23-1 and TRBJ1-2, with D tentatively TRBD1 (6 bases). TRBV23-1 is known as an ORF, though its function is uncertain. The CDR3 is 13 amino acids. V lost 8 bases and J lost 2, with 12 bases in between.